This TCR beta chain was recorded in a study of long-term antiretroviral therapy in people with HIV (dated by TCRdb to the early 2020s). Looking at the study overall: The earliest samples were collected about a decade before the 2015 WHO recommendation for immediate ART, when ART was typically delayed until CD4 counts fell. Test extractions of a monoclonal T-cell line alongside 33 polyclonal samples showed no cross-contamination during QIAcube processing. A total of 192 cryopreserved PBMC samples were contributed to the cohort by 30 adults with confirmed HIV infection, with samples collected serially over a mean of approximately six years (range 1-12). This retrospective serial study examined whether starting ART and sustained HIV suppression were associated with changes in the composition and diversity of the TRB repertoire in peripheral blood. Of the roughly 31 participants with HIV, ten to eleven were female. Beyond this particular receptor, the publication reports: Owing to limited PBMC availability, only the TCR beta chain was sequenced, without alpha chain pairing. The repertoire was dominated across all time points by expanded TRB clones identified before ART initiation, although this dominance was seen to fluctuate and to decrease in many PLHIV after ART. Inferences about post-ART repertoire changes were limited because no data were available on ART adherence, viral resistance or therapy changes. Compared with controls, HIV repertoires had narrower CDR3 length ranges, and the network structure pointed to an antigen-experienced repertoire that shifted only slightly toward naive after ART. Because pre-ART samples had limited cell numbers, profiling was done on unsorted PBMC rather than on sorted CD4+ and CD8+ T cells. A significant increase in TRB diversity was found to be associated with ART initiation, although TRB diversity was observed to remain significantly below that of transplant donor controls even after long-term ART. The samples span the years 2004 to 2017, and the ART regimens used at that time may not be as effective as current regimens.

As regards this clone: The target of this receptor is not known. Base qualities are missing; no much larger clone stands one base away.

Inclusion was restricted to participants for whom at least one PBMC sample before ART initiation and at least two post-ART samples were available. All participants with HIV were treated in the United States of America. Cryopreserved samples of roughly 0.95-10 million PBMC were thawed and washed before DNA extraction. At the time of the earliest PBMC sample, participants with HIV were aged between about 20 and 54 years. Per participant, PBMC samples came from 1-4 timepoints prior to ART initiation and 2-8 timepoints following ART initiation, for a median of 7 samples. Serial HIV viral load, CD4+ T-cell count, ART history and demographic data were obtained for every participant. Genomic DNA was extracted from unsorted PBMC with a Qiagen kit on a QIAcube, processed in batches of 12 samples. The immunoSEQ hsTCRB v3.0 assay was used at survey level resolution for TRB variable region sequencing. The target sequencing depth for TRB was roughly 35,000-55,000 T-cell genomes per sample. TRB libraries were pooled and sequenced on an Illumina MiSeq using a v3 150-cycle kit. The study's processing was this. Repertoire analysis was run in R within a reproducible Nextflow workflow that covered QC, data transformation and analysis. Custom analyses were implemented in LymphoSeq2, an R package for AIRR-Seq data exploration. After excluding a few samples that yielded fewer than 5000 total TRB sequences, approximately 170 HIV repertoires remained for analysis. Among the roughly 200 retained HIV repertoires, about 60 were collected before ART initiation and over 120 were collected after ART initiation. Repertoires were downsampled to 5000 TRB nucleotide sequences, and summary statistics were averaged over 100 downsampling iterations. Only TRB sequences with CDR3 regions of at least seven amino acids were retained for analysis. Two measures captured diversity: a Shannon entropy-derived clonality score and the Gini coefficient. In the repertoire networks, any two of the top 5000 CDR3 amino acid sequences were linked whenever the two sequences differed by an edit distance of one. For TRB CDR3 amino acid sequences, GLIPH2 was used to predict antigen specificity groups and MHC restriction. CDR3 amino acid sequences were matched against VDJdb and McPAS-TCR to flag known CMV, EBV, HIV or tissue antigen associations. Pre-ART, post-ART and control groups were compared with Wilcoxon signed-rank tests and Holm-Bonferroni correction. The table comes from immuneACCESS by way of TCRdb, which keeps in-frame sequences with V and J called. Part of the clones is missing from these tables; in studies checked, under half for an unresolved V gene and the rest for unknown reasons. The V and J calls and clone size come from that table; D and trimming were worked out from the DNA. The sample table lists roughly 25,000 clones, more than 65% of them with a count of one. The ten largest clones add up to about 2.3% of the sample.

The CDR3 holds 14 amino acids from the cysteine to the phenylalanine. The entry retains the CDR3 DNA only, 42 bases that are in frame from base 1. CDR1 MDHEN and CDR2 SYDVKM were looked up in the germline V gene. Deletion took 7 bases off V and 4 bases off J, with a span of 13 bases between the germline ends. Recombination linked TRBV28 to TRBJ2-2; the D gene cannot be resolved beyond TRBD1 or TRBD2, each matching 5 bases. This receptor was taken from a man between 45 and 60 years old with HIV. Here the sequenced sample was unsorted PBMCs, taken 3 years after starting antiretroviral therapy. CDR3 reads: CASTLGPSTGELFF. The sequenced DNA is TGTGCCAGCACTTTGGGACCGTCCACCGGGGAGCTGTTTTTT.